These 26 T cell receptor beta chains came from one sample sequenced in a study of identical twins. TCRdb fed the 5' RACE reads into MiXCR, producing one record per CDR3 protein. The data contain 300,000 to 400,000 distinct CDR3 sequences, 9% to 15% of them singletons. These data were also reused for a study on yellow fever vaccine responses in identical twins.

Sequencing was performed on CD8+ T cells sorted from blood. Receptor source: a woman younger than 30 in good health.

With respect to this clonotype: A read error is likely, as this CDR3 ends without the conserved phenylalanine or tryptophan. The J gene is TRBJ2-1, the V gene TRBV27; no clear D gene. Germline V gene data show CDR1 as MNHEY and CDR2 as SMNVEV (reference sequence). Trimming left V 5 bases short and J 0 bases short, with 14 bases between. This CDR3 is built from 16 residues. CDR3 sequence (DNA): TGTGCCAGCAGTCCGGACCCCCACCCCTCCTACAATGAGCAGTTCCTC. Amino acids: CASSPDPHPSYNEQFL.

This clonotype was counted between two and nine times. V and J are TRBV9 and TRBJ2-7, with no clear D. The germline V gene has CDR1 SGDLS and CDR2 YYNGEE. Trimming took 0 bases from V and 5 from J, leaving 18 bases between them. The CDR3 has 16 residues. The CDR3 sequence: CASSVERVSGMHEQYF. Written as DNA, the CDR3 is TGTGCCAGCAGCGTAGAAAGGGTCTCCGGTATGCACGAGCAGTACTTC.

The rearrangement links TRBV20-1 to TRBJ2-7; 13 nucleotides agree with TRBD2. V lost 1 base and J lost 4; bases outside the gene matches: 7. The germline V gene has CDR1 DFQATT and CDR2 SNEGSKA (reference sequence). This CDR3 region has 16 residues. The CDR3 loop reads CSARGTGTSGIYEQYF. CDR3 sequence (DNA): TGCAGTGCTAGAGGAACCGGGACTAGCGGGATATACGAGCAGTACTTC.

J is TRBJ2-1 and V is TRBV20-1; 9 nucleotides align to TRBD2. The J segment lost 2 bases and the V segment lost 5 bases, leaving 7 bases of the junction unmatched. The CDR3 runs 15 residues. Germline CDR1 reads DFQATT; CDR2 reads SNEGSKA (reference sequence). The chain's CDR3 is CSARLAGEAYNEQFF. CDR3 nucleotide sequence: TGCAGTGCTCGCTTAGCGGGAGAAGCCTACAATGAGCAGTTCTTC.

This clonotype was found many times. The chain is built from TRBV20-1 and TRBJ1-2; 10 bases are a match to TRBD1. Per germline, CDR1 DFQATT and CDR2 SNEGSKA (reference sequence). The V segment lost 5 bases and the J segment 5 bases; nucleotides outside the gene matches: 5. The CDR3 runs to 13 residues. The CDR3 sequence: CSADRGRLYGYTF. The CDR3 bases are TGCAGTGCTGACAGGGGGCGCTTGTATGGCTACACCTTC.

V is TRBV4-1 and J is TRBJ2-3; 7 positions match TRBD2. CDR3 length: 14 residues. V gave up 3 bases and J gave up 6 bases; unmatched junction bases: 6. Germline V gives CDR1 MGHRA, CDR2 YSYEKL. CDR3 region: CASSQGGTMDTQYF. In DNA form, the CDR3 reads TGCGCCAGCAGCCAGGGCGGGACTATGGATACGCAGTATTTT.

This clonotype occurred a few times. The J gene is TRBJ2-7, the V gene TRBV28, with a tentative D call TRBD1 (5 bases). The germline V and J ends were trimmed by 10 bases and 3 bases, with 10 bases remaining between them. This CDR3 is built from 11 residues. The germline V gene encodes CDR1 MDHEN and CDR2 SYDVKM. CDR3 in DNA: TGTGCCACTCAGGGTGGCTACGAGCAGTACGTC. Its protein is CATQGGYEQYV.

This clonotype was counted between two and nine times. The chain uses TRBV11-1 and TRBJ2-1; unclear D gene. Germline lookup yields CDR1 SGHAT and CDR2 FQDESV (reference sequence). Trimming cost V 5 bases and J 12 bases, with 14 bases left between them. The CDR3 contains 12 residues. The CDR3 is CASSPPLGAQFF. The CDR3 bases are TGTGCCAGCAGCCCACCCCTAGGTGCGCAGTTCTTC.

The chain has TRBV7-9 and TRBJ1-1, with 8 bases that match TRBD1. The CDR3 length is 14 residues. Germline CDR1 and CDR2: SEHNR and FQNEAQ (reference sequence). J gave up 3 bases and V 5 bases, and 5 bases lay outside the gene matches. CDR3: CASSLGQGHTEAFF. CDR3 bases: TGTGCCAGCAGCCTCGGACAGGGCCACACTGAAGCTTTCTTT.

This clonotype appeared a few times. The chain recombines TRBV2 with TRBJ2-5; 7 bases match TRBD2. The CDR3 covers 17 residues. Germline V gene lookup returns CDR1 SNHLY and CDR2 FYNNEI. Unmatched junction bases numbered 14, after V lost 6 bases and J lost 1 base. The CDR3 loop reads CASRPGPGGWFQETQYF. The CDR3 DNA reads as TGTGCCAGCAGACCAGGTCCGGGGGGATGGTTCCAAGAGACCCAGTACTTC.

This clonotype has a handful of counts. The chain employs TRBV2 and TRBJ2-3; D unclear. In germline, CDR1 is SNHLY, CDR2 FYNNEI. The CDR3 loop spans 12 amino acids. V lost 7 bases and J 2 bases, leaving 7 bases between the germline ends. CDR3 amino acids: CASILPTDTQYF. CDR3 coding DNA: TGTGCCAGCATATTACCCACAGATACGCAGTATTTT.

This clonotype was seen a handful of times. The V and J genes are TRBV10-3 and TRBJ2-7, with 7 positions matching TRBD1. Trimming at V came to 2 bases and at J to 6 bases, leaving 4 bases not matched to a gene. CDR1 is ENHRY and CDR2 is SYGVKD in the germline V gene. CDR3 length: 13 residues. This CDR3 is CAISERTGLEQYF. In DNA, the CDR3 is TGTGCCATCAGTGAGAGGACAGGACTCGAGCAGTACTTC.

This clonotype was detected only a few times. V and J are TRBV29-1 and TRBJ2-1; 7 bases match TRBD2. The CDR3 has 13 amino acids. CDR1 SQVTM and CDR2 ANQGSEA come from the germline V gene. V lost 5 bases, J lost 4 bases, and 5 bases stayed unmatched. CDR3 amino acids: CSVFAGDYNEQFF. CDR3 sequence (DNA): TGCAGCGTTTTTGCGGGGGATTACAATGAGCAGTTCTTC.

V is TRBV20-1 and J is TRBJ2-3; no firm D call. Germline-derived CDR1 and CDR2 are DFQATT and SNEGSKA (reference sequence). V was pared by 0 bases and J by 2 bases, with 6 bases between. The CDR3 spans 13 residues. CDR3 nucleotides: TGCAGTGCTAGAGACCACCACACAGATACGCAGTATTTT. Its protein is CSARDHHTDTQYF.

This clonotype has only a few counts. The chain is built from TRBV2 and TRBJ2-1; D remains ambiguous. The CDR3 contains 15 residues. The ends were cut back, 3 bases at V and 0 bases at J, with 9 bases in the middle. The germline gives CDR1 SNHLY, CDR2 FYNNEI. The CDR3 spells CASSDAGISYNEQFF. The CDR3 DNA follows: TGTGCCAGCAGTGACGCAGGAATCTCCTACAATGAGCAGTTCTTC.

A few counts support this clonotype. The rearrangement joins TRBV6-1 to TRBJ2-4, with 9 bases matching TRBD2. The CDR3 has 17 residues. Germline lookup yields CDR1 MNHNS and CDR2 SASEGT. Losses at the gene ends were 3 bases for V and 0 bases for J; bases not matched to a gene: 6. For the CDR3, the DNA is TGTGCCAGCAGTGATCCCACTAGCGGGTTAGCCAAAAACATTCAGTACTTC. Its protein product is CASSDPTSGLAKNIQYF.

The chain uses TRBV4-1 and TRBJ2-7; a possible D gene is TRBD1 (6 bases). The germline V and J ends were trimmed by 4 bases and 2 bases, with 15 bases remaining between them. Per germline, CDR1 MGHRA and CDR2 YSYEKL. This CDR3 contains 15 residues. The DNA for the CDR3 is TGCGCCAGCAGCCCACGACAGGATAGGACCTACGAGCAGTACTTC. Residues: CASSPRQDRTYEQYF.

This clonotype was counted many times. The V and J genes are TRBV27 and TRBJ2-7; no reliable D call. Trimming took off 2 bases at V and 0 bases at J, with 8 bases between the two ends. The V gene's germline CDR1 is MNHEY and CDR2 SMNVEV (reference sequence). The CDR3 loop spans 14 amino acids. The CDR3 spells CASSLGRGSYEQYV. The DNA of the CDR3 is TGTGCCAGCAGTTTAGGGCGAGGCTCCTACGAGCAGTACGTC.

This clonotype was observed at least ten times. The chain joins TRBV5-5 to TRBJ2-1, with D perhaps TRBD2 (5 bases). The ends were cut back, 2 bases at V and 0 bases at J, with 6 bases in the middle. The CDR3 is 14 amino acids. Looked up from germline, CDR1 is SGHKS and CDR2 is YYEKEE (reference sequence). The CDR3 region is CASSFEGSYNEQFF. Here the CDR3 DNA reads TGTGCCAGCAGCTTTGAGGGCTCCTACAATGAGCAGTTCTTC.

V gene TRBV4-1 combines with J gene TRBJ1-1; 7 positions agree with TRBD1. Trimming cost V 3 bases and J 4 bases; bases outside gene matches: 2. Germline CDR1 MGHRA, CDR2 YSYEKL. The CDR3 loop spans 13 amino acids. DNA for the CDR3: TGCGCCAGCAGCCACCGGACAGGCACTGAAGCTTTCTTT. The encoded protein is CASSHRTGTEAFF.

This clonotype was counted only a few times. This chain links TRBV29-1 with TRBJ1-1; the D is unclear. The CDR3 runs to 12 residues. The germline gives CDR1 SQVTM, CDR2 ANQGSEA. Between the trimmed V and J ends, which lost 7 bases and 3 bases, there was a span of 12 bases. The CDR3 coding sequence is TGCAGCGGTGTCATAGGTCACACTGAAGCTTTCTTT. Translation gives CSGVIGHTEAFF.

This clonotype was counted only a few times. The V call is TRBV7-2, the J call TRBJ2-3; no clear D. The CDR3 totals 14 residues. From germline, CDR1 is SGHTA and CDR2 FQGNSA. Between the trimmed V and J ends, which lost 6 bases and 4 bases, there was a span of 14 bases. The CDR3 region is CASRATEKPDTQYF. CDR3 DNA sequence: TGTGCCAGCAGGGCCACGGAGAAACCAGATACGCAGTATTTT.

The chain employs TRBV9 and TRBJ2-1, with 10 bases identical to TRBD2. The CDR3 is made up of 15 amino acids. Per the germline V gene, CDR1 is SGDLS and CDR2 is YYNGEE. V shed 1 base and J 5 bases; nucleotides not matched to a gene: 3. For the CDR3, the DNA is TGTGCCAGCAGCGTATTTGGACTAGCGGACAATGAGCAGTTCTTC. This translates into CASSVFGLADNEQFF.

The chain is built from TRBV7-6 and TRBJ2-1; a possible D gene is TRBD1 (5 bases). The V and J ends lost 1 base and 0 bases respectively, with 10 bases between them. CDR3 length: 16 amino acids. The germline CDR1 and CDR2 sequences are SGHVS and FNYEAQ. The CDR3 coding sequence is TGTGCCAGCAGCTTAGTGGACATCAGCTCCTACAATGAGCAGTTCTTC. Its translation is CASSLVDISSYNEQFF.

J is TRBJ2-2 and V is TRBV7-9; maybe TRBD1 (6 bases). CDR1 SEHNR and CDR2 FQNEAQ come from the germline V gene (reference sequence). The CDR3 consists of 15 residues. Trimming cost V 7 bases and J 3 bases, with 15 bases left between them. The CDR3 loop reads CASNGGVEYTGELFF. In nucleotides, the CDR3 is TGTGCCAGCAATGGGGGCGTTGAGTACACCGGGGAGCTGTTTTTT. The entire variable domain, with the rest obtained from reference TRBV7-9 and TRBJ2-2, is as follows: DTGVSQNPRHKITKRGQNVTFRCDPISEHNRLYWYRQTLGQGPEFLTYFQNEAQLEKSRLLSDRFSAERPKGSFSTLEIQRTEQGDSAMYLCASNGGVEYTGELFFGEGSRLTVL.

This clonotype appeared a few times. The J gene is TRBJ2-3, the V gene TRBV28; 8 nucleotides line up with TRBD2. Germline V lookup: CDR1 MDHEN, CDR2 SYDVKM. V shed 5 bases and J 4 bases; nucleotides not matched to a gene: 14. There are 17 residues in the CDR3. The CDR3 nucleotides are TGTGCCAGCAGTCCCACCGGAGCGGGAGTTCCGGCAGATACGCAGTATTTT. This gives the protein CASSPTGAGVPADTQYF.